Following are 26 T cell receptor beta chains from one sample sequenced in a study of neurological immune-mediated disorders (dated by TCRdb to about 2019). The method behind the library was 5' RACE. Reads for this sample came from an Illumina HiSeq 2500. In-frame beta chains were kept once TCRdb had trimmed the public reads at Q25 with fastp and called clones with MiXCR. Merged by CDR3 protein, the rows form single entries marked with the most common genes and DNA. Present in this sample are tens of thousands of distinct CDR3 sequences, 6.7% of which were seen just once. The ten largest make up about 4.9% of the sample. Sample: PBMCs. These TCRs come from a woman aged 35 to 49 in good health.

Ten or more counts support this clonotype. This chain uses TRBV20-1 with TRBJ2-2; 13 bases align to TRBD2. This CDR3 spans 14 amino acids. Germline CDR1 reads DFQATT; CDR2 reads SNEGSKA (reference sequence). The ends lost 4 bases at V and 5 bases at J; junction bases unmatched: 1. CDR3 protein: CSATGLAGTGELFF. CDR3 DNA sequence: TGCAGTGCTACGGGACTAGCGGGGACCGGGGAGCTGTTTTTT.

This clonotype was counted at least ten times. The chain uses TRBV7-9 and TRBJ2-1, with 16 bases identical to TRBD2. The ends lost 5 bases at V and 0 bases at J; junction bases unmatched: 7. CDR1 and CDR2 from the germline V gene are SEHNR and FQNEAQ (reference sequence). There are 19 residues in the CDR3. Here the CDR3 reads CASSREGLAGGSSYNEQFF. Written as DNA, the CDR3 is TGTGCCAGCAGCCGTGAGGGACTAGCGGGGGGGAGCTCCTACAATGAGCAGTTCTTC. Full variable domain (remainder filled in from reference TRBV7-9 and TRBJ2-1): DTGVSQNPRHKITKRGQNVTFRCDPISEHNRLYWYRQTLGQGPEFLTYFQNEAQLEKSRLLSDRFSAERPKGSFSTLEIQRTEQGDSAMYLCASSREGLAGGSSYNEQFFGPGTRLTVL.

This clonotype was counted only a few times. The rearrangement uses TRBV7-6 and TRBJ2-5; D is ambiguous. The CDR3 runs 14 residues. The V and J ends lost 5 bases and 2 bases respectively, with 12 bases between them. The germline V gene has CDR1 SGHVS and CDR2 FNYEAQ. The CDR3 protein is CASSPRAAQETQYF. The CDR3 coding sequence is TGTGCCAGCAGCCCTCGGGCGGCACAAGAGACCCAGTACTTC.

This clonotype is labeled as large. This sequence joins TRBV5-1 and TRBJ2-1; 8 bases fit TRBD2. CDR3 length: 23 amino acids. Germline trimming cut 1 base from V and 3 bases from J; bases unmatched to any gene: 27. The germline V gene encodes CDR1 SGHRS and CDR2 YFSETQ. The CDR3 loop reads CASSLLGSSGSGAGDPNYNEQFF. Written as DNA, the CDR3 is TGCGCCAGCAGCTTGTTGGGGTCCTCGGGTTCGGGAGCGGGAGACCCCAACTACAATGAGCAGTTCTTC.

This clonotype showed up many times. The chain has TRBV20-1 and TRBJ2-1, with D possibly TRBD2 on 5 matching bases. The V gene's germline CDR1 is DFQATT and CDR2 SNEGSKA (reference sequence). There are 14 residues in the CDR3. Trimming removed 5 bases at V and 8 bases at J, with 19 bases between. CDR3 nucleotides: TGCAGTGCTGCATTGGAGGTTATGATCGATGAGCAGTTCTTC. It specifies CSAALEVMIDEQFF.

This clonotype was found many times. The rearrangement links TRBV5-6 to TRBJ1-2; D gene ambiguous. Germline loops: CDR1 SGHDT, CDR2 YYEEEE. V lost 2 bases to trimming and J lost 1 base, with 12 bases between them. The CDR3 is 15 residues long. CDR3 in amino acids: CASSFDRYLNYGYTF. For the CDR3, the DNA is TGTGCCAGCAGCTTCGACCGGTACCTTAACTATGGCTACACCTTC. The full variable domain, its missing parts supplied by reference TRBV5-6 and TRBJ1-2, is DAGVTQSPTHLIKTRGQQVTLRCSPKSGHDTVSWYQQALGQGPQFIFQYYEEEERQRGNFPDRFSGHQFPNYSSELNVNALLLGDSALYLCASSFDRYLNYGYTFGSGTRLTVV.

There are many counts of this clonotype. This chain uses TRBV28 with TRBJ2-1; a weak D match, TRBD1 (6 bases). This CDR3 comprises 14 residues. V was shortened by 6 bases and J by 0 bases, with 9 bases between the two germline ends. CDR1 MDHEN and CDR2 SYDVKM come from the germline V gene. The CDR3 sequence: CASSRGGSYNEQFF. In DNA form, the CDR3 reads TGTGCCAGCAGCAGAGGGGGCTCCTACAATGAGCAGTTCTTC.

This clonotype was counted ten times or more. This rearrangement joins TRBV28 to TRBJ2-7; the D call may be TRBD1 or TRBD2 (6 bases each). The CDR3 has 13 amino acids. V was trimmed by 7 bases and J by 7 bases, leaving 17 bases between them. Looked up from germline, CDR1 is MDHEN and CDR2 is SYDVKM. The CDR3: CASIGGGRGEQYF. CDR3 nucleotides: TGTGCCAGCATCGGGGGCGGGCGGGGAGAGCAGTACTTC.

This clonotype was counted ten times or more. J is TRBJ2-7 and V is TRBV20-1, with D maybe TRBD1 (5 bases). The CDR3 contains 15 residues. Germline CDR1 reads DFQATT; CDR2 reads SNEGSKA (reference sequence). V was trimmed by 6 bases and J by 2 bases, leaving 20 bases between them. The DNA of the CDR3 is TGCAGTGCGATCGTAAGCAGGGCTGGTACCTACGAGCAGTACTTC. This translates into CSAIVSRAGTYEQYF.

The sample holds many counts of this clonotype. This chain connects TRBV6-1 to TRBJ2-1; 11 bases align to TRBD2. This CDR3 region has 13 residues. The germline V gene has CDR1 MNHNS and CDR2 SASEGT. V gave up 6 bases and J gave up 15 bases; unmatched junction bases: 10. The CDR3 coding sequence is TGTGCCAGCAGGGGCATAGCGGGAGGGCGTACGTTCTTC. This sequence encodes CASRGIAGGRTFF.

The chain uses TRBV6-5 and TRBJ2-7, with 8 nucleotides matching TRBD1. From germline, CDR1 is MNHEY and CDR2 SVGAGI. There are 16 residues in the CDR3. J was trimmed by 2 bases and V by 2 bases; bases with no gene match: 8. CDR3 loop: CASSYRDRSPTYEQYF. The CDR3 nucleotides read TGTGCCAGCAGTTACCGGGACAGGAGCCCGACCTACGAGCAGTACTTC.

Sample share makes this clonotype medium-sized. The chain joins TRBV7-3 to TRBJ2-2, with D perhaps matching TRBD2 (5 bases). Germline V gene lookup returns CDR1 SGHTA and CDR2 FQGTGA. V was clipped by 1 base and J by 5 bases, with 8 bases between them. The CDR3 loop spans 14 amino acids. Here the CDR3 reads CASSLKRGTGELFF. Here the CDR3 DNA reads TGTGCCAGCAGCTTAAAACGAGGGACCGGGGAGCTGTTTTTT.

This clonotype came up a few times. J is TRBJ2-7 and V is TRBV5-1; TRBD1 is a possible D gene (7 bases). The V gene lost 3 bases and the J gene lost 7 bases, with 20 bases spanning the gap. This CDR3 has 15 amino acids. In germline, CDR1 is SGHRS, CDR2 YFSETQ. The DNA for the CDR3 is TGCGCCAGCAGCTCGACCCGGACCCCAGGGGGGGAGCAGTACTTC. Its translation: CASSSTRTPGGEQYF.

This clonotype was seen at least ten times. The CDR3 is CASSPVSADTQYF. The CDR3, as DNA: TGTGCCAGCAGCCCCGTCTCGGCAGATACGCAGTATTTT. The chain uses TRBV7-9 and TRBJ2-3; D is uncertain. The CDR3 is made up of 13 amino acids. Germline assignment: CDR1 SEHNR and CDR2 FQNEAQ (reference sequence). V gave up 5 bases and J gave up 4 bases, with 10 bases separating them.

This clonotype has a count of ten or more. V is TRBV27 and J is TRBJ2-1; 11 bases are shared with TRBD2. Germline CDR1 and CDR2: MNHEY and SMNVEV (reference sequence). This CDR3 is built from 16 residues. V gave up 6 bases and J gave up 3 bases; unmatched junction bases: 7. The CDR3 protein is CASSPIAGGLYNEQFF. CDR3 sequence (DNA): TGTGCCAGCAGCCCTATAGCGGGAGGGCTCTACAATGAGCAGTTCTTC.

This clonotype came up many times. The chain joins TRBV24-1 to TRBJ2-7; 10 bases are a match to TRBD2. This CDR3 region has 18 residues. Unmatched junction bases numbered 24, after V lost 12 bases and J lost 5 bases. The germline V gene has CDR1 KGHDR and CDR2 SFDVKD. In DNA, the CDR3 is TGTGCCTCGCGACGGACGGACAGACCTAGCGGGAGATTCCACGAGCAGTACTTC. Its translation is CASRRTDRPSGRFHEQYF.

This clonotype was observed a handful of times. The chain links TRBV30 to TRBJ2-7; D uncertain. Per germline, CDR1 GTSNPN and CDR2 SVGIG (reference sequence). The CDR3 has 14 amino acids. V was pared by 4 bases and J by 6 bases, with 19 bases between. DNA of the CDR3: TGTGCCTGGACCCAATGGACCTTTTGGGGCGAGCAGTACTTC. Its protein product is CAWTQWTFWGEQYF.

This clonotype was picked up many times. The chain employs TRBV7-8 and TRBJ2-3; D is undetermined. The CDR3 is 12 residues long. CDR1 is SGHVS and CDR2 is FQNEAQ in the germline V gene. V shed 1 base and J shed 6 bases, with 5 bases lying between them. The DNA of the CDR3 is TGTGCCAGCAGCTTAGGTCCTGATACGCAGTATTTT. Its translation: CASSLGPDTQYF.

This clonotype showed up many times. The CDR3 nucleotides read TGTGCCAGCAGCTCCCGAGTCTATGGGACCCAGTACTTC. Translated: CASSSRVYGTQYF. The chain has TRBV11-2 and TRBJ2-5, with D unclear. V shed 4 bases and J shed 7 bases, with 13 bases lying between them. This CDR3 has 13 residues. Germline CDR1 reads SGHAT; CDR2 reads FQNNGV.

This clonotype has a count of ten or more. The chain employs TRBV29-1 and TRBJ2-7; TRBD2 matches 7 bases. The CDR3 consists of 13 residues. Germline V gene data show CDR1 as SQVTM and CDR2 as ANQGSEA. Trimming took 7 bases from V and 3 from J; bases not matched to a gene: 9. CDR3 protein: CSAQAGLNYEQYF. The CDR3 nucleotides read TGCAGCGCCCAAGCGGGACTCAACTACGAGCAGTACTTC.

Ten or more counts support this clonotype. The chain employs TRBV12-3 or TRBV12-4 and TRBJ1-1; D is perhaps TRBD1 (5 bases). The V and J ends lost 5 bases and 0 bases respectively, with 19 bases between them. This CDR3 contains 17 residues. The CDR3 loop reads CASSPQGQPVMNTEAFF. CDR3 nucleotides: TGTGCCAGCAGTCCGCAGGGTCAGCCGGTCATGAACACTGAAGCTTTCTTT.

This clonotype came up many times. The chain has TRBV20-1 and TRBJ1-5, with D perhaps matching TRBD1 (6 bases). Per germline, CDR1 DFQATT and CDR2 SNEGSKA (reference sequence). Trimming stripped 7 bases from V and 2 bases from J, with 27 bases between. The CDR3 has 18 residues. The CDR3 nucleotides are TGCAGTGTTGGAGGGGGACAAATCATCCTTAGGGGCAATCAGCCCCAGCATTTT. Protein: CSVGGGQIILRGNQPQHF.

This clonotype was recorded many times. The chain links TRBV20-1 to TRBJ2-3; D is ambiguous. The CDR3 consists of 15 residues. CDR1 and CDR2 from the germline V gene are DFQATT and SNEGSKA (reference sequence). V lost 1 base, J lost 4 bases, and 15 bases lay in between. The CDR3 is CSARGERGLADTQYF. The CDR3, as DNA: TGCAGTGCTAGAGGAGAGCGCGGTTTAGCAGATACGCAGTATTTT.

This clonotype was counted ten times or more. The chain employs TRBV5-1 and TRBJ2-3; D may correspond to TRBD1 or TRBD2 (5 bases each). Germline V gene lookup returns CDR1 SGHRS and CDR2 YFSETQ. V lost 1 base, J lost 6 bases, and 12 bases lay in between. The CDR3 has 14 amino acids. In nucleotides, the CDR3 is TGCGCCAGCAGCTTGAGGCAGGGAGTGGATACGCAGTATTTT. Protein sequence: CASSLRQGVDTQYF.

This clonotype was observed many times. The CDR3 protein is CASSFRSLYNSPLHF. The CDR3, as DNA: TGTGCCAGCAGTTTTCGGTCGCTTTATAATTCACCCCTCCACTTT. This rearrangement joins TRBV28 to TRBJ1-6; D gene uncertain. The CDR3 covers 15 residues. The germline V gene has CDR1 MDHEN and CDR2 SYDVKM. The germline V and J ends were trimmed by 3 bases and 4 bases, with 10 bases remaining between them.

This clonotype has a single count. This chain connects TRBV20-1 to TRBJ2-7, with D perhaps TRBD1 (5 bases). Germline V lookup: CDR1 DFQATT, CDR2 SNEGSKA (reference sequence). The V and J ends lost 0 bases and 2 bases respectively, with 8 bases between them. CDR3 size: 13 residues. Here the CDR3 DNA reads TGCAGTGCTAGAGACGGACACACCTACGAGCAGTACTTC. This codes for CSARDGHTYEQYF.